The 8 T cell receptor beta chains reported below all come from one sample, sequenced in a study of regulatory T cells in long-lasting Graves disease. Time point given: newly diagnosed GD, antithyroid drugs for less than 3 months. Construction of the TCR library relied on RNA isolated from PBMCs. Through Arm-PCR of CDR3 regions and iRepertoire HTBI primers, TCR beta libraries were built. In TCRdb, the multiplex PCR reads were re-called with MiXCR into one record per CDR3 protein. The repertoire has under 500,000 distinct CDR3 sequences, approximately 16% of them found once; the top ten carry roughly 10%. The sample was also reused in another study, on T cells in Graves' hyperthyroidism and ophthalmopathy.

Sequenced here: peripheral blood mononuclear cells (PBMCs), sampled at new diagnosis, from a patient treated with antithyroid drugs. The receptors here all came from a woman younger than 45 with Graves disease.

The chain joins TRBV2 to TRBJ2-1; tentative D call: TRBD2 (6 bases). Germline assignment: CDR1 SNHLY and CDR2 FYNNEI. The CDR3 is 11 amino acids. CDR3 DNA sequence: TGTAGCGGGCACTCCTACAATGAGCAGTTCTTC. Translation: CSGHSYNEQFF.

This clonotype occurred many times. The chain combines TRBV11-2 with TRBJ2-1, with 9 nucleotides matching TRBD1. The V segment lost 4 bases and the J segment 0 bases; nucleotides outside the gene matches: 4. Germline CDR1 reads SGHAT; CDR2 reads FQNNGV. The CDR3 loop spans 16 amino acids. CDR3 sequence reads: CASSSRQGVSYNEQFF. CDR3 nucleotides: TGTGCCAGCAGCTCCCGACAGGGGGTCTCCTACAATGAGCAGTTCTTC. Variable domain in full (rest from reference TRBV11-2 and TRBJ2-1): EAGVAQSPRYKIIEKRQSVAFWCNPISGHATLYWYQQILGQGPKLLIQFQNNGVVDDSQLPKDRFSAERLKGVDSTLKIQPAKLEDSAVYLCASSSRQGVSYNEQFFGPGTRLTVL.

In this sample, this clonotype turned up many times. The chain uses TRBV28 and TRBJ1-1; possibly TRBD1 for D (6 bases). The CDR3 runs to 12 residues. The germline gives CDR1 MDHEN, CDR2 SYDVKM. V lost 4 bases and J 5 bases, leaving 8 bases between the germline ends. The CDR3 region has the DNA TGTGCCAGCAGTTACAGGGTAACTGAAGCTTTCTTT. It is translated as CASSYRVTEAFF.

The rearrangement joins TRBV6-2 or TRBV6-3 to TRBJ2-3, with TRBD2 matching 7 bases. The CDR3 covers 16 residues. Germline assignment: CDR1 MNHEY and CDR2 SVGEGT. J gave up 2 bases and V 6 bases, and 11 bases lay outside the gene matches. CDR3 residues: CASRGLLAAHTDTQYF. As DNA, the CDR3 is TGTGCCAGCAGAGGACTTCTAGCGGCTCACACAGATACGCAGTATTTT.

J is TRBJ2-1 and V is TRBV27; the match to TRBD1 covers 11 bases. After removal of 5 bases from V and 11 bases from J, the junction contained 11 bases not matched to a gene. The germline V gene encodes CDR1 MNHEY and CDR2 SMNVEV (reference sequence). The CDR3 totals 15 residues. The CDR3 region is CASSDRDRGRDKQFF. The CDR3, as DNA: TGTGCCAGCAGTGACCGGGACAGGGGGAGGGATAAGCAGTTCTTC.

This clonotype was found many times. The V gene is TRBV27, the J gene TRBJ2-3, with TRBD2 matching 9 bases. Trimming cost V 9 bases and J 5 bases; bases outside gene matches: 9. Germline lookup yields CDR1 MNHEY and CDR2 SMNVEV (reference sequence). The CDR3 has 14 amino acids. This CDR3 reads CASSLAGEGDTQYF. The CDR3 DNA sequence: TGTGCCAGTTCTTTAGCGGGAGAAGGAGATACGCAGTATTTT.

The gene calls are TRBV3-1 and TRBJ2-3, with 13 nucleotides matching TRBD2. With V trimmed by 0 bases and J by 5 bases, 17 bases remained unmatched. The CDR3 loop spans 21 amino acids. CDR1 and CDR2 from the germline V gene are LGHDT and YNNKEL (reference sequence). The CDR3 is CASSQDQLAGGGPLGEDTQYF. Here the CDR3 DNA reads TGTGCCAGCAGCCAAGATCAACTAGCGGGAGGGGGTCCCCTGGGGGAAGATACGCAGTATTTT.

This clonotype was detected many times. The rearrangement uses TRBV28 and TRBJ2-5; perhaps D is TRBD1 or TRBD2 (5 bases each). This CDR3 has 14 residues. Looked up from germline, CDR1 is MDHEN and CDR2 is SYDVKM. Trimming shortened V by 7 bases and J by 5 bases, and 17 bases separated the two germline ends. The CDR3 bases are TGTGCCAGCATGCCGGCCGGGACCAGCGAGACCCAGTACTTC. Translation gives CASMPAGTSETQYF.